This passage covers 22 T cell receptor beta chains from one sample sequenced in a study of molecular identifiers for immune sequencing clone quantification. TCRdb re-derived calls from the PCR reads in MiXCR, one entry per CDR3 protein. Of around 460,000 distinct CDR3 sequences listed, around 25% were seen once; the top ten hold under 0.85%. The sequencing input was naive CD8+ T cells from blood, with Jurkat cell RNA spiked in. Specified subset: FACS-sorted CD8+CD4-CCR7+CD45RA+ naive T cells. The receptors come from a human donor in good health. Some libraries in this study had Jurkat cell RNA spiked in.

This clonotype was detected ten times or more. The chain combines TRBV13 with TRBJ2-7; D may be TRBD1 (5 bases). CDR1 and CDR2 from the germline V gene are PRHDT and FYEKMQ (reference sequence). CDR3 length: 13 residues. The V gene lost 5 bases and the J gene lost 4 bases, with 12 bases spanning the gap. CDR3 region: CASSTYKGYEQYF. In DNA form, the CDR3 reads TGTGCCAGCAGCACATACAAGGGGTACGAGCAGTACTTC.

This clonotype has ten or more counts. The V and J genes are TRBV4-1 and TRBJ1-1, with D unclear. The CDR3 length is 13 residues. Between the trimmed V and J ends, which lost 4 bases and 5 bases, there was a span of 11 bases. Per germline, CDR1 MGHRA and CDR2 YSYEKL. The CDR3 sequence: CASSPLTSTEAFF. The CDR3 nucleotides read TGCGCCAGCAGCCCCCTGACGTCGACTGAAGCTTTCTTT.

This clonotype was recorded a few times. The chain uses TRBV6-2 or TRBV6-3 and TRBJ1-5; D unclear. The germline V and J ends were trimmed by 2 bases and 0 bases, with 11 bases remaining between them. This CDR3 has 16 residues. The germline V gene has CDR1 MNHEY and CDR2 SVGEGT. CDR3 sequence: CASSYAVWGSNQPQHF. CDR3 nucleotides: TGTGCCAGCAGTTACGCAGTTTGGGGTAGCAATCAGCCCCAGCATTTT.

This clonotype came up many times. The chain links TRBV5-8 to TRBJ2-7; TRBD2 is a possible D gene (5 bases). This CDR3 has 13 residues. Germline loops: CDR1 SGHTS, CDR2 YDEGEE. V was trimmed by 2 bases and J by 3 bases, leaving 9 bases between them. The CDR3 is CASSFPGSYEQYF. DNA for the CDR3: TGTGCCAGCAGCTTTCCGGGGAGCTACGAGCAGTACTTC.

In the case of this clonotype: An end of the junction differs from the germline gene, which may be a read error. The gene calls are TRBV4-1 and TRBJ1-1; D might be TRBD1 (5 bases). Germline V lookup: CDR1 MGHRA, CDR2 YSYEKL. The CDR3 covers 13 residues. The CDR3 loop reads CASGQGLGVEAFF. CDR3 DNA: TGTGCCAGCGGCCAAGGTCTGGGGGTTGAAGCTTTCTTT.

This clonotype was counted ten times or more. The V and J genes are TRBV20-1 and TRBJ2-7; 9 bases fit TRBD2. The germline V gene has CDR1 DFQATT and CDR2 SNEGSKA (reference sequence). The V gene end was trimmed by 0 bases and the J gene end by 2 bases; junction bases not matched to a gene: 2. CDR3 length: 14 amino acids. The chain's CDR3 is CSARDRGRAYEQYF. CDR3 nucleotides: TGCAGTGCTAGAGATCGCGGGAGGGCCTACGAGCAGTACTTC.

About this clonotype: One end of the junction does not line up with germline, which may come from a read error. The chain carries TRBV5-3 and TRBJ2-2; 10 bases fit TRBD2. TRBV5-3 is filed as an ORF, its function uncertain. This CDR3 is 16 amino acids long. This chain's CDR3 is CASSHTSGENTGELIF. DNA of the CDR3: TGTGCCAGCAGCCACACTAGCGGGGAGAACACCGGGGAGCTGATTTTT.

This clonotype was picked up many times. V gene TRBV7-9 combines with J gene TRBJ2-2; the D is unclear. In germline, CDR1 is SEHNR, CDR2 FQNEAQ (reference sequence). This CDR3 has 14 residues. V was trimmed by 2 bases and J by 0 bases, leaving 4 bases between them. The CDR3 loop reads CASSLYTNTGELFF. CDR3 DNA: TGTGCCAGCAGCTTATATACGAACACCGGGGAGCTGTTTTTT.

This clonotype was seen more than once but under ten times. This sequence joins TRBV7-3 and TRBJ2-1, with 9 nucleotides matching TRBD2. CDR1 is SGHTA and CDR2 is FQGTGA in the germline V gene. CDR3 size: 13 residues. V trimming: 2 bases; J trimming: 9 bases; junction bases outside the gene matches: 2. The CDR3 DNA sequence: TGTGCCAGCAGCTTACTAGCGGGAAGTGAGCAGTTCTTC. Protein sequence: CASSLLAGSEQFF.

The DNA for the CDR3 is TGTGCCAGCAGCTCACCTTCTAGGGCAGTCCTCTCTGGGGCCAACGTCCTGACTTTC. This translates into CASSSPSRAVLSGANVLTF. The V gene is TRBV7-8, the J gene TRBJ2-6; D gene unclear. Trimming pared 4 bases from V and 0 bases from J, leaving 19 bases between. Germline V lookup: CDR1 SGHVS, CDR2 FQNEAQ. This CDR3 spans 19 amino acids.

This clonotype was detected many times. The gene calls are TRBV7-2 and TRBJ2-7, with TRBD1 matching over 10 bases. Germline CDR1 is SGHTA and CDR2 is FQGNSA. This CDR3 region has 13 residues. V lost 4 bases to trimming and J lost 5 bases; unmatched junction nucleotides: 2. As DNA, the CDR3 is TGTGCCAGCAGCTGGGACAGGGGCCACGAGCAGTACTTC. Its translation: CASSWDRGHEQYF.

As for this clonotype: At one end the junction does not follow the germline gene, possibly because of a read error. CDR3 residues: CASSSDTGTGIGNTICF. The CDR3 nucleotides read TGTGCCAGCAGCTCAGACACCGGGACAGGGATTGGAAACACCATATGTTTT. The chain is built from TRBV7-9 and TRBJ1-3; 9 bases align to TRBD1. Germline loops: CDR1 SEHNR, CDR2 FQNEAQ (reference sequence). The CDR3 spans 17 residues.

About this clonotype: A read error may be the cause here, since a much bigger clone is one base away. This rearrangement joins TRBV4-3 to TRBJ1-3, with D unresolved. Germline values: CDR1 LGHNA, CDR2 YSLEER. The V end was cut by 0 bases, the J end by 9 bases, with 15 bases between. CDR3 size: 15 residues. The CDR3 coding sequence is TGCGCCAGCAGCCAAGATCCGGGCCGGTCTGCCACCATATATTTT. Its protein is CASSQDPGRSATIYF.

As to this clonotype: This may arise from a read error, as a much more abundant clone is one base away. For the CDR3, the DNA is TGCGCCAGCAGCCGAGCGGATAGCGGGAGAGGTTGCGAGCAGTACTTC. Protein: CASSRADSGRGCEQYF. The rearrangement links TRBV4-3 to TRBJ2-7; 9 nucleotides agree with TRBD2. CDR3 size: 16 residues. Germline CDR1 and CDR2: LGHNA and YSLEER. V shed 4 bases, J shed 6 bases, and the junction held 13 bases outside the gene matches.

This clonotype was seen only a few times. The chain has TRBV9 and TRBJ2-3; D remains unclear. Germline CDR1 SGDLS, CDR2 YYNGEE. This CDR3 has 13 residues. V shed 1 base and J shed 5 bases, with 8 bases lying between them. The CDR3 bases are TGTGCCAGCAGCGTATTCGCCCAAGATACGCAGTATTTT. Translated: CASSVFAQDTQYF.

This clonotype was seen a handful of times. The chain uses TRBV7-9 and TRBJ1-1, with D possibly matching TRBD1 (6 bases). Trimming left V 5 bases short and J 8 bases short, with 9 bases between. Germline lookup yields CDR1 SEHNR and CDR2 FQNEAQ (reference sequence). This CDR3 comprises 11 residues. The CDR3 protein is CASSTTGEAFF. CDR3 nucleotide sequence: TGTGCCAGCAGCACCACAGGGGAAGCTTTCTTT.

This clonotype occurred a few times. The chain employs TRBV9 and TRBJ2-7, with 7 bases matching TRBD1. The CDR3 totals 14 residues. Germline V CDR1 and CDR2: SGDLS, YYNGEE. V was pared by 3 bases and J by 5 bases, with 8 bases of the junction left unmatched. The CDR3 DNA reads TGTGCCAGCAGCGGAGTAGGGGGCGGGCACGAGCAGTACTTC. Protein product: CASSGVGGGHEQYF. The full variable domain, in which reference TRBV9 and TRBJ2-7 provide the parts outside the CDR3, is DSGVTQTPKHLITATGQRVTLRCSPRSGDLSVYWYQQSLDQGLQFLIQYYNGEERAKGNILERFSAQQFPDLHSELNLSSLELGDSALYFCASSGVGGGHEQYFGPGTRLTVT.

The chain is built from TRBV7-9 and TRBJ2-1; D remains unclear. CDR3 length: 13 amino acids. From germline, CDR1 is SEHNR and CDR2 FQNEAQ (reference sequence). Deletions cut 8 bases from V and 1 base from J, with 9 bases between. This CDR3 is CASLRPSYNEQFF. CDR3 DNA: TGTGCCAGCCTTCGCCCTTCCTACAATGAGCAGTTCTTC.

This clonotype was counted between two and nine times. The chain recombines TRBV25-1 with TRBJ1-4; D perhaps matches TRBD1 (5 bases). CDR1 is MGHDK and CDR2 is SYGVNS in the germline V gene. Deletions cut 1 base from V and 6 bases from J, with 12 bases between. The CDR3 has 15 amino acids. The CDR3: CASSESRDGYEKLFF. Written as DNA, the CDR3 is TGTGCCAGCAGTGAATCCAGGGACGGTTATGAAAAACTGTTTTTT.

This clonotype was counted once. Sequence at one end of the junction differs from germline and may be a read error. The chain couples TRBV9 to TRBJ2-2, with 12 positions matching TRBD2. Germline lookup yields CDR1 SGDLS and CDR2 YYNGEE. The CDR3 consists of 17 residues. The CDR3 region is CASSVATTSGSAGGLFF. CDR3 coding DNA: TGTGCCAGCAGCGTAGCTACGACTAGCGGGAGTGCCGGGGGGCTGTTTTTT.

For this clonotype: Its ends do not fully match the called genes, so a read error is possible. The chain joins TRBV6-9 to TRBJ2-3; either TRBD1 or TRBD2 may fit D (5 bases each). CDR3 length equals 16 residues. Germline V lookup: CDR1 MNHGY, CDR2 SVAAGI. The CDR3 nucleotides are TGTGCCACCGGACCCTTACTAGAGCGCGGCACAGGTACGCAGTATTTT. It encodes CATGPLLERGTGTQYF.

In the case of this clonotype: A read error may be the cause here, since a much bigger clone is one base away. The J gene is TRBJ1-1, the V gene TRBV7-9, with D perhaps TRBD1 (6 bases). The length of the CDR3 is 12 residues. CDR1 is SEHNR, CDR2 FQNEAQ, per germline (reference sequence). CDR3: CANSFTGTEAFF. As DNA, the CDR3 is TGTGCCAACAGCTTTACAGGGACCGAAGCTTTCTTT.